A single sample gave rise to the 26 T cell receptor beta chains below, sequenced in a study of CD8 T cells in ankylosing spondylitis. TCRdb itself ran the 5' RACE reads through MiXCR, one entry per CDR3 protein. The sample comprises 150,000 to 200,000 distinct CDR3 sequences, around 18% of which are singletons, and about 7.8% rests with the top ten. Sequencing used blood, either unsorted or a sorted T cell fraction (not recorded which). The receptors shown here come from a male donor with ankylosing spondylitis or in good health (not recorded which).

The gene calls are TRBV7-8 and TRBJ2-3, with D possibly being TRBD2 (6 bases). The CDR3 spans 16 residues. Per germline, CDR1 SGHVS and CDR2 FQNEAQ. The ends were cut back, 5 bases at V and 0 bases at J, with 15 bases in the middle. CDR3 DNA: TGTGCCAGCAGCACCCCCTACGGGGGTAGCACAGATACGCAGTATTTT. The encoded protein is CASSTPYGGSTDTQYF.

The chain links TRBV28 to TRBJ2-7; 9 bases fit TRBD1. The junction had 10 bases not matched to a gene; V was cut back by 5 bases and J by 5 bases. This CDR3 contains 15 residues. Germline assignment: CDR1 MDHEN and CDR2 SYDVKM. Here the CDR3 reads CASSNTGQGANEQYF. The CDR3, as DNA: TGTGCCAGCAGTAATACGGGACAGGGTGCCAACGAGCAGTACTTC. Combining the CDR3 with reference TRBV28 and TRBJ2-7 gives the whole variable domain DVKVTQSSRYLVKRTGEKVFLECVQDMDHENMFWYRQDPGLGLRLIYFSYDVKMKEKGDIPEGYSVSREKKERFSLILESASTNQTSMYLCASSNTGQGANEQYFGPGTRLTVT.

The genes are TRBV5-4 and TRBJ1-4; no clear D gene. CDR1 is SGHNT, CDR2 YYREEE, per germline (reference sequence). Trimming pared 0 bases from V and 7 bases from J, leaving 4 bases between. The CDR3 has 12 residues. CDR3 region: CASSLGAEKLFF. The DNA for the CDR3 is TGTGCCAGCAGCTTGGGGGCTGAAAAACTGTTTTTT.

This clonotype was observed a single time. The V gene is TRBV6-2 or TRBV6-3, the J gene TRBJ2-3; 13 bases fit TRBD2. Germline trimming cut 6 bases from V and 4 bases from J; bases unmatched to any gene: 4. Germline V gene sequence: CDR1 MNHEY, CDR2 SVGEGT. The CDR3 has 15 amino acids. CDR3 coding DNA: TGTGCCAGCAGGATTGGACTAGCGGGAGCAGATACGCAGTATTTT. Amino acid sequence: CASRIGLAGADTQYF.

This clonotype was counted many times. This sequence joins TRBV11-2 and TRBJ1-1; no definite D call. The CDR3 loop spans 14 amino acids. Germline values: CDR1 SGHAT, CDR2 FQNNGV. V shed 0 bases and J shed 7 bases, with 12 bases lying between them. The CDR3 here is CASSLDRSGGEAFF. Written as DNA, the CDR3 is TGTGCCAGCAGCTTAGATCGATCGGGCGGTGAAGCTTTCTTT.

This clonotype was observed at least ten times. CDR3 residues: CASSPEGGVRNTIYF. The CDR3 nucleotides are TGTGCCAGCAGCCCCGAAGGGGGAGTTCGAAACACCATATATTTT. The chain combines TRBV6-1 with TRBJ1-3; a weak D match, TRBD1 (6 bases). Trimming removed 6 bases at V and 5 bases at J, with 17 bases between. Germline values: CDR1 MNHNS, CDR2 SASEGT. This CDR3 is built from 15 residues.

This clonotype came up a few times. J is TRBJ2-1 and V is TRBV24-1; D is ambiguous. The V gene lost 5 bases and the J gene lost 0 bases, with 13 bases spanning the gap. Germline V CDR1 and CDR2: KGHDR, SFDVKD. The CDR3 contains 16 residues. Written as DNA, the CDR3 is TGTGCCACCAGTGCCCGAGGCGCCCACTCCTACAATGAGCAGTTCTTC. As protein: CATSARGAHSYNEQFF.

The gene calls are TRBV29-1 and TRBJ2-1, with TRBD2 matching 8 bases. V trimming: 4 bases; J trimming: 6 bases; junction bases outside the gene matches: 5. The V gene's germline CDR1 is SQVTM and CDR2 ANQGSEA. CDR3 length: 13 amino acids. The CDR3 region is CSVGLAGLNEQFF. The DNA for the CDR3 is TGCAGCGTTGGTTTAGCGGGACTCAATGAGCAGTTCTTC.

Of note for this clonotype: Since a much larger clone is just one base distant, this may be a read error. V usage is TRBV28 and J usage is TRBJ1-2; possible D gene TRBD1, 5 bases. The CDR3 has 17 amino acids. Looked up from germline, CDR1 is MDHEN and CDR2 is SYDVKM. V shed 4 bases and J shed 0 bases, with 18 bases lying between them. CDR3: CASSSHGAGAANYGYTF. The CDR3 DNA is TGTGCCAGCAGTTCGCACGGGGCTGGGGCGGCTAACTATGGCTACACCTTC.

V usage is TRBV27 and J usage is TRBJ1-1; D is perhaps TRBD1 (6 bases). The germline CDR1 and CDR2 sequences are MNHEY and SMNVEV (reference sequence). Trimming removed 6 bases at V and 7 bases at J, with 12 bases between. There are 12 residues in the CDR3. The CDR3: CASRQTGHEAFF. Here the CDR3 DNA reads TGTGCCAGCAGACAAACGGGACATGAAGCTTTCTTT.

The V call is TRBV10-3, the J call TRBJ2-1; TRBD2 matches at 12 bases. V lost 3 bases to trimming and J lost 15 bases; unmatched junction nucleotides: 15. Germline V lookup: CDR1 ENHRY, CDR2 SYGVKD. The CDR3 contains 16 residues. As DNA, the CDR3 is TGTGCCATCAGTGATCCTCGGGCTAGCGGGAGGGCCGATCCGTTCTTC. Protein product: CAISDPRASGRADPFF.

This sequence joins TRBV5-6 and TRBJ2-7; no clear D gene. The CDR3 length is 13 residues. Trimming took 1 base from V and 5 from J, leaving 10 bases between them. The germline CDR1 and CDR2 sequences are SGHDT and YYEEEE. Here the CDR3 reads CASSLKGNHEQYF. The CDR3 DNA sequence: TGTGCCAGCAGCTTGAAAGGGAACCACGAGCAGTACTTC.

The rearrangement joins TRBV28 to TRBJ1-5; possible D gene TRBD1, 6 bases. Between the trimmed V and J ends, which lost 3 bases and 4 bases, there was a span of 16 bases. Germline assignment: CDR1 MDHEN and CDR2 SYDVKM. CDR3 length: 16 amino acids. The CDR3 DNA reads TGTGCCAGCAGTTTGGCTAAAACAGGGTTTAATCAGCCCCAGCATTTT. Its translation: CASSLAKTGFNQPQHF.

This clonotype was detected ten times or more. The V gene is TRBV12-3 or TRBV12-4, the J gene TRBJ2-3; tentatively, D is TRBD2 (5 bases). The CDR3 totals 13 residues. Trimming cost V 6 bases and J 0 bases, with 7 bases left between them. For the CDR3, the DNA is TGTGCCAGCAGGCGGGTTAGCACAGATACGCAGTATTTT. This codes for CASRRVSTDTQYF.

The chain employs TRBV19 and TRBJ2-2, with a weak D call TRBD2 (6 bases). CDR1 and CDR2 from the germline V gene are LNHDA and SQIVND (reference sequence). The CDR3 totals 15 residues. V was cut by 8 bases and J by 4 bases, with 17 bases left in between. The CDR3 DNA is TGTGCCAGTGCACAATCGGGACTTGCCACCGGGGAGCTGTTTTTT. Translation gives CASAQSGLATGELFF.

This clonotype has just one count. The V and J genes are TRBV25-1 and TRBJ2-2, with D maybe TRBD2 (6 bases). Per the germline V gene, CDR1 is MGHDK and CDR2 is SYGVNS. The CDR3 is 13 amino acids. The ends were cut back, 6 bases at V and 1 base at J, with 6 bases in the middle. CDR3 sequence: CASRRGNTGELFF. In DNA form, the CDR3 reads TGTGCCAGCAGGCGGGGGAACACCGGGGAGCTGTTTTTT.

This chain connects TRBV11-1 to TRBJ1-5, with 7 bases matching TRBD1. The CDR3 consists of 17 residues. J was trimmed by 1 base and V by 0 bases; bases with no gene match: 6. Germline loops: CDR1 SGHAT, CDR2 FQDESV (reference sequence). The CDR3 DNA follows: TGTGCCAGCAGCTTAGCTTCCGGGACAGACAGCAATCAGCCCCAGCATTTT. Translating it yields CASSLASGTDSNQPQHF.

J is TRBJ2-2 and V is TRBV3-1; D remains ambiguous. The V and J ends lost 7 bases and 6 bases respectively, with 9 bases between them. The germline CDR1 and CDR2 sequences are LGHDT and YNNKEL (reference sequence). The CDR3 is made up of 12 amino acids. For the CDR3, the DNA is TGTGCCAGCACCCTGAGTCCCGGGGAGCTGTTTTTT. This codes for CASTLSPGELFF. Full variable domain (outside the CDR3, taken from reference TRBV3-1 and TRBJ2-2): DTAVSQTPKYLVTQMGNDKSIKCEQNLGHDTMYWYKQDSKKFLKIMFSYNNKELIINETVPNRFSPKSPDKAHLNLHINSLELGDSAVYFCASTLSPGELFFGEGSRLTVL.

This clonotype was picked up a small number of times. The gene calls are TRBV10-2 and TRBJ2-7; D might be TRBD1 (6 bases). The CDR3 spans 15 residues. Germline CDR1 reads WSHSY; CDR2 reads SAAADI. V shed 5 bases and J shed 2 bases, with 16 bases lying between them. CDR3 sequence (DNA): TGCGCCAGCAGTCGGACAGCTGAGATGGCCTACGAGCAGTACTTC. It translates to CASSRTAEMAYEQYF.

This clonotype came up a few times. The chain employs TRBV11-2 and TRBJ1-1, with 7 bases fitting TRBD1. With V trimmed by 4 bases and J by 4 bases, 6 bases remained unmatched. CDR1 is SGHAT, CDR2 FQNNGV, per germline. The CDR3 has 14 residues. The CDR3 region is CASSSDRTSTEAFF. As DNA, the CDR3 is TGTGCCAGCAGCTCGGACAGGACCAGCACTGAAGCTTTCTTT. The variable domain in full, completed from reference TRBV11-2 and TRBJ1-1, reads EAGVAQSPRYKIIEKRQSVAFWCNPISGHATLYWYQQILGQGPKLLIQFQNNGVVDDSQLPKDRFSAERLKGVDSTLKIQPAKLEDSAVYLCASSSDRTSTEAFFGQGTRLTVV.

The rearrangement links TRBV28 to TRBJ2-3; no reliable D call. CDR3 length equals 12 residues. CDR1 and CDR2 from the germline V gene are MDHEN and SYDVKM. V dropped 6 bases and J dropped 3 bases, with 7 bases sitting between them. The CDR3 DNA reads as TGTGCCAGCAGGACCCCGACAGATACGCAGTATTTT. It translates to CASRTPTDTQYF.

The chain couples TRBV18 to TRBJ1-1; D gene uncertain. Looked up from germline, CDR1 is KGHSH and CDR2 is LQKENI. V lost 3 bases, J lost 1 base, and 12 bases lay in between. This CDR3 contains 15 residues. This chain's CDR3 is CASSPSDLANTEAFF. Written as DNA, the CDR3 is TGTGCCAGCTCACCCTCGGACCTGGCGAACACTGAAGCTTTCTTT.

In this sample, this clonotype turned up a few times. This chain uses TRBV20-1 with TRBJ2-1; D possibly matches TRBD1 or TRBD2 (5 bases each). The ends were cut back, 5 bases at V and 9 bases at J, with 20 bases in the middle. CDR1 and CDR2 (germline): DFQATT, SNEGSKA (reference sequence). This CDR3 comprises 14 residues. The CDR3 loop is CSADPPGPRGEQFF. The CDR3 nucleotides are TGCAGTGCTGATCCCCCGGGACCCCGGGGTGAGCAGTTCTTC.

A remark on this clonotype: This may stem from a read error, because a much larger clone lies one nucleotide away. The chain employs TRBV5-1 and TRBJ1-5; D perhaps matches TRBD1 (5 bases). V shed 1 base and J shed 3 bases, with 8 bases lying between them. CDR1 is SGHRS, CDR2 YFSETQ, per germline. The CDR3 has 14 residues. CDR3 loop: CASSLLGDNQPQHF. The CDR3 nucleotides read TGCGCCAGCAGCTTGTTGGGGGACAATCAGCCCCAGCATTTT.

This clonotype was observed at least ten times. V is TRBV5-8 and J is TRBJ2-3; D is possibly TRBD2 (6 bases). The CDR3 length is 12 residues. The germline V and J ends were trimmed by 4 bases and 11 bases, with 14 bases remaining between them. Germline V gene sequence: CDR1 SGHTS, CDR2 YDEGEE. The CDR3: CASSQRDLGQYF. CDR3 bases: TGTGCCAGCAGCCAACGGGACTTGGGGCAGTATTTT.

This clonotype was detected many times. This CDR3 reads CAISESISARTDTQYF. The CDR3, as DNA: TGTGCCATCAGTGAGTCTATTAGCGCCCGCACAGATACGCAGTATTTT. The chain combines TRBV10-3 with TRBJ2-3, with D perhaps matching TRBD2 (5 bases). CDR3 length: 16 residues. Trimming cost V 0 bases and J 1 base, with 11 bases left between them. CDR1 is ENHRY, CDR2 SYGVKD, per germline.